Judged by frequency, the clone carrying this TCR beta chain is medium-sized. The sample originates from a study of T cell clusters in autoimmune cytopenias. Study-level information: Per sample, median TRB depth was around 51,000 reads, yielding a median roughly 2,000 distinct clonotypes.

Germline V lookup: CDR1 LNHDA, CDR2 SQIVND (reference sequence). The CDR3 has 14 residues. Multiplex touch-down PCR amplified TRB using TRB-A and TRB-B pools in one tube. Using the multiplex PCR reads, TCRdb records one entry per CDR3 protein without DNA. The record lists under 6,500 distinct CDR3 sequences, of which the ten most abundant hold under 25%. TRB was amplified from approximately 250 ng of peripheral blood genomic DNA per sample. These data are also associated with another study on T cell repertoires in aging, cancer and after chemotherapy.

The chain couples TRBV19 to TRBJ1-6; the TCRdb call, TRBD1, lacks DNA for checking. Sequenced: peripheral blood. The receptor was derived from a human donor in good health. CDR3 sequence: CASSMRGENSPLHF. The whole variable domain, remainder taken from reference TRBV19 and TRBJ1-6, is DGGITQSPKYLFRKEGQNVTLSCEQNLNHDAMYWYRQDPGQGLRLIYYSQIVNDFQKGDIAEGYSVSREKKESFPLTVTSAQKNPTAFYLCASSMRGENSPLHFGNGTRLTVT.